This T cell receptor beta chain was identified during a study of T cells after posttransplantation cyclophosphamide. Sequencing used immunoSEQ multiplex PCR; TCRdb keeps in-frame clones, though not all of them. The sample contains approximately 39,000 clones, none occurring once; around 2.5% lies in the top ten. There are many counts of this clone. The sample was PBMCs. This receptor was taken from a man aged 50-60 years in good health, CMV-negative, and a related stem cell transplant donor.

This CDR3 reads CASSLGGQPQHF. The DNA of the CDR3 is TGTGCCAGCAGTTTGGGGGGTCAGCCCCAGCATTTT. This chain joins TRBV2 and TRBJ1-5; a possible D gene is TRBD1 (5 bases). With 5 bases removed from V and 6 bases from J, the gap between germline ends came to 8 bases. The CDR3 covers 12 residues. Germline V gives CDR1 SNHLY, CDR2 FYNNEI.